This T cell receptor beta chain was sequenced in a study of blood T cell repertoires in COVID-19. About the research overall: Specimens from acute and convalescent COVID-19 originated in the United States, Italy and Spain. The analysed material was cDNA or gDNA that came from T cells, B-cell-depleted T cells, or PBMCs.

The CDR3 loop spans 14 amino acids. Germline V gene lookup returns CDR1 MNHEY and CDR2 SMNVEV (reference sequence). Trimming pared 2 bases from V and 1 base from J, leaving 9 bases between. Per the authors' pipeline: The authors estimated nucleated cell counts from reference gene primer amplification. Clones were sequenced by immunoSEQ multiplex PCR, and TCRdb holds only the in-frame ones, with some missing. The D gene and trimming were derived from the DNA, and the V and J assignments and clone size from that table. Of tens of thousands of clones in the sample, roughly 90% were seen once. This receptor was taken from a human donor in a cohort sampled during active COVID-19. The sample comprised peripheral blood. The chain is built from TRBV27 and TRBJ2-7, with D perhaps matching TRBD1 (6 bases). The CDR3 here is CASSLKGQSYEQYF. In DNA form, the CDR3 reads TGTGCCAGCAGTTTAAAGGGACAATCCTACGAGCAGTACTTC.